The source of this TCR beta chain is a study of T cell responses to AZD1222 COVID-19 vaccine. Remarks on this clone: Antigen specificity is unknown.

Broader study findings: White British donors predominated, females outnumbered males, and clonal diversity was possibly underestimated.

Profiled with immunoSEQ multiplex PCR; TCRdb holds only in-frame clones, not every one. The table includes under 95,000 clones, approximately 90% detected once. The length of the CDR3 is 17 residues. From germline, CDR1 is SGDLS and CDR2 YYNGEE. The germline V and J ends were trimmed by 0 bases and 0 bases, with 12 bases remaining between them. This TCR derives from an adult who received the AZD1222 COVID-19 vaccine. Sample: peripheral blood, taken 28 days after the second AZD1222 dose. This chain joins TRBV9 and TRBJ2-2; D possibly matches TRBD1 or TRBD2 (5 bases each). CDR3 loop: CASSVGWGGSNTGELFF. CDR3 nucleotide sequence: TGTGCCAGCAGCGTAGGATGGGGCGGGTCGAACACCGGGGAGCTGTTTTTT. The variable domain in full, with the rest retrieved from reference TRBV9 and TRBJ2-2, is DSGVTQTPKHLITATGQRVTLRCSPRSGDLSVYWYQQSLDQGLQFLIQYYNGEERAKGNILERFSAQQFPDLHSELNLSSLELGDSALYFCASSVGWGGSNTGELFFGEGSRLTVL.